This passage covers 6 T cell receptor beta chains from one sample sequenced in a study of technical replicates of blood from several donors (dated by TCRdb to 2017 to 2019). Library method: the immunoSEQ multiplex PCR assay. Drawn from immuneACCESS, this table holds only the in-frame rearrangements with V and J called that TCRdb kept. Clones are partly lost; checked studies trace under half to an unresolved V gene and leave the rest unexplained. Within this sample are under 90,000 clones, with 93% of them counted one time only. The ten largest clones capture 0.2% to 0.25% of the sample. Sequencing was done on a sample of T cells isolated from PBMCs. These receptors were taken from a human donor in good health.

This chain uses TRBV5-1 with TRBJ2-7; 10 positions match TRBD1. V lost 4 bases and J lost 5; bases outside the gene matches: 6. The CDR3 totals 14 residues. Germline V gives CDR1 SGHRS, CDR2 YFSETQ. The chain's CDR3 is CASSVGQGSDEQYF. The CDR3 DNA follows: TGCGCCAGCAGCGTGGGACAGGGGTCCGACGAGCAGTACTTC.

The genes are TRBV6-1 and TRBJ2-7, with 8 bases that match TRBD1. Germline loops: CDR1 MNHNS, CDR2 SASEGT. The ends lost 8 bases at V and 6 bases at J; junction bases unmatched: 15. This CDR3 is 15 amino acids long. CDR3: CASGTPDRDPGEQYF. The CDR3, as DNA: TGTGCCAGCGGGACCCCGGACAGGGATCCCGGCGAGCAGTACTTC.

The V call is TRBV27, the J call TRBJ2-6; possibly TRBD1 for D (5 bases). With 3 bases removed from V and 0 bases from J, the gap between germline ends came to 15 bases. The CDR3 loop spans 18 amino acids. Germline V gene data show CDR1 as MNHEY and CDR2 as SMNVEV (reference sequence). The CDR3, as DNA: TGTGCCAGCAGTTTCTGGGTAGGGGTTCCCTCTGGGGCCAACGTCCTGACTTTC. Its translation is CASSFWVGVPSGANVLTF.

The chain combines TRBV19 with TRBJ2-1; 8 nucleotides agree with TRBD2. The V gene end was trimmed by 4 bases and the J gene end by 9 bases; junction bases not matched to a gene: 17. Germline assignment: CDR1 LNHDA and CDR2 SQIVND (reference sequence). The CDR3 is made up of 17 amino acids. This chain's CDR3 is CASSKGLYGRAIVEQFF. The CDR3 DNA follows: TGTGCCAGTAGTAAGGGCCTTTACGGGAGGGCCATCGTTGAGCAGTTCTTC. The whole variable domain, filled in from reference TRBV19 and TRBJ2-1, reads DGGITQSPKYLFRKEGQNVTLSCEQNLNHDAMYWYRQDPGQGLRLIYYSQIVNDFQKGDIAEGYSVSREKKESFPLTVTSAQKNPTAFYLCASSKGLYGRAIVEQFFGPGTRLTVL.

The rearrangement joins TRBV7-9 to TRBJ1-5, with 7 positions matching TRBD1. Trimming at V came to 5 bases and at J to 0 bases, leaving 4 bases not matched to a gene. Germline lookup yields CDR1 SEHNR and CDR2 FQNEAQ (reference sequence). The CDR3 length is 15 residues. The CDR3 DNA is TGTGCCAGCAGCCCGGGACAGTATAGCAATCAGCCCCAGCATTTT. This sequence encodes CASSPGQYSNQPQHF.

The CDR3 reads CASSITAVNTEAFF. Written as DNA, the CDR3 is TGTGCCAGCAGTATAACAGCGGTGAACACTGAAGCTTTCTTT. The chain recombines TRBV6-1 with TRBJ1-1; D is unclear. Trimming cost V 5 bases and J 0 bases, with 10 bases left between them. The length of the CDR3 is 14 residues. From germline, CDR1 is MNHNS and CDR2 SASEGT.